This T cell receptor beta chain was observed in a study of blood T cell repertoires in COVID-19. Across the study: Some COVID-19 samples were acute and others convalescent; all came from the United States, Italy and Spain. PBMCs, B-cell-depleted T cells, or T cells provided the cDNA or gDNA that made up the material.

How the authors handled the data: Estimation of nucleated cell counts was performed using reference gene primer amplification. TCRdb keeps only in-frame clones here, not all; method: immunoSEQ multiplex PCR. V and J calls and clone size are given by that table; D and trimming were obtained from the DNA. Of almost 300,000 clones listed, around 87% are singletons. The CDR3 has 15 residues. V trimming: 1 base; J trimming: 6 bases; junction bases outside the gene matches: 4. Germline V lookup: CDR1 MNHEY, CDR2 SVGEGT. This chain joins TRBV6-2 or TRBV6-3 and TRBJ2-1; TRBD1 aligns across 9 bases. The source material was peripheral blood. This clonotype was obtained from a man between 65 and 85 years old with acute or convalescent COVID-19. The CDR3 sequence: CASSYYRTGANEQFF. The DNA for the CDR3 is TGTGCCAGCAGTTACTATCGGACAGGGGCCAATGAGCAGTTCTTC.